This T cell receptor (beta chain) originates from a study of control samples from healthy donors and cancer patients. TCRdb's copy holds only in-frame clones and misses some; the assay was immunoSEQ multiplex PCR. The sample holds around 84,000 clones, 70% to 85% seen once. The sample holds one count of this clone. This CDR3 region has 16 residues. Germline V CDR1 and CDR2: GTSNPN, SVGIG (reference sequence). V shed 0 bases and J shed 0 bases, with 12 bases lying between them. The chain carries TRBV30 and TRBJ1-3; D is unclear. The source is a man in his 60s with head and neck cancer. The sequenced sample was PBMCs. CDR3 nucleotides: TGTGCCTGGAGTGTACAGACCGGGGTCTCTGGAAACACCATATATTTT. Translating gives CAWSVQTGVSGNTIYF.